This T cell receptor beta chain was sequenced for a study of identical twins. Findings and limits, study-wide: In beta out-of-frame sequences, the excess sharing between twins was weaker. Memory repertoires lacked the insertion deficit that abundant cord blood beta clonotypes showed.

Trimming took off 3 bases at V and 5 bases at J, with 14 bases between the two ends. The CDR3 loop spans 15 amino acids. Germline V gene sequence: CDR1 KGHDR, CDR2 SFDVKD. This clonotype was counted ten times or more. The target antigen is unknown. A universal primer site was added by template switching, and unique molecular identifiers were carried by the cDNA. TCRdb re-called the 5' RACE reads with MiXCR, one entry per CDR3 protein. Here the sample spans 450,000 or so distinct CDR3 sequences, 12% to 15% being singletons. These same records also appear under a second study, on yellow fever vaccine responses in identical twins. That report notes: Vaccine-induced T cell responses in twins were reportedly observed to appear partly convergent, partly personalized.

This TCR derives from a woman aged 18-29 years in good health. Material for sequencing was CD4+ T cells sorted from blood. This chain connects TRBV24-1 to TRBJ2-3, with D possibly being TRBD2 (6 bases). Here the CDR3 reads CATSDRFGGKDTQYF. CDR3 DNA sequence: TGTGCCACCAGTGATCGGTTCGGCGGGAAAGATACGCAGTATTTT.